Shown below are 23 T cell receptor beta chains from a single sample sequenced in a study of regulatory T cells in long-lasting Graves disease. The time point denotes: newly diagnosed GD, antithyroid drugs for less than 3 months. PBMC-extracted RNA yielded the TCR library. Assembly of TCR beta libraries relied on iRepertoire HTBI primers together with Arm-PCR of CDR3 regions. MiXCR, run by TCRdb on the multiplex PCR reads, gives a single entry per CDR3 protein. The sample shows about 540,000 distinct CDR3 sequences, about 14% of them seen only once. Separately, the same data were catalogued under a study of T cells in Graves' hyperthyroidism and ophthalmopathy.

The starting material was peripheral blood mononuclear cells (PBMCs), obtained at new diagnosis, from a patient treated with antithyroid drugs. The receptors shown here come from a man aged 25-40 years with Graves disease.

The CDR3 nucleotides read TGTGCCAGCTCACCCCGACTAGCAGCGACTAGCACAGATACGCAGTATTTT. Protein: CASSPRLAATSTDTQYF. V is TRBV18 and J is TRBJ2-3; 7 bases line up with TRBD2. CDR3 length equals 17 residues. Unmatched junction bases numbered 9, after V lost 3 bases and J lost 0 bases. CDR1 and CDR2 (germline): KGHSH, LQKENI.

The V and J genes are TRBV5-1 and TRBJ2-2; no clear D. Per germline, CDR1 SGHRS and CDR2 YFSETQ. V was clipped by 0 bases and J by 4 bases, with 10 bases between them. The CDR3 contains 15 residues. CDR3 coding DNA: TGCGCCAGCAGCTTGGCTGGCGGTTTCACCGGGGAGCTGTTTTTT. Encoded protein: CASSLAGGFTGELFF.

Ten or more counts support this clonotype. The chain recombines TRBV3-1 with TRBJ2-1, with 8 bases fitting TRBD1. V shed 4 bases, J shed 8 bases, and the junction held 10 bases outside the gene matches. This CDR3 spans 15 amino acids. Germline lookup yields CDR1 LGHDT and CDR2 YNNKEL (reference sequence). Written as DNA, the CDR3 is TGTGCCAGCAGCCCAAGGGACAGGCGGGGTGATGAGCAGTTCTTC. Translated: CASSPRDRRGDEQFF.

Ten or more counts support this clonotype. The rearrangement links TRBV28 to TRBJ1-4; D is unclear. Deletions cut 8 bases from V and 4 bases from J, with 14 bases between. The CDR3 runs 14 residues. Germline V CDR1 and CDR2: MDHEN, SYDVKM. The CDR3 here is CASGFGRLNEKLFF. The DNA of the CDR3 is TGTGCCAGCGGGTTCGGGAGACTTAATGAAAAACTGTTTTTT.

V usage is TRBV4-1 and J usage is TRBJ1-2, with D possibly being TRBD1 (5 bases). Germline assignment: CDR1 MGHRA and CDR2 YSYEKL. Trimming pared 4 bases from V and 3 bases from J, leaving 15 bases between. The length of the CDR3 is 15 residues. CDR3 amino acids: CASSPGQRLYYGYTF. CDR3 DNA sequence: TGCGCCAGCAGCCCTGGACAACGGCTATACTATGGCTACACCTTC.

This clonotype was counted at least ten times. The J gene is TRBJ2-7, the V gene TRBV11-2; 7 nucleotides match TRBD2. The V and J ends lost 8 bases and 1 base, in that order; junction bases with no gene match: 8. The germline V gene encodes CDR1 SGHAT and CDR2 FQNNGV. The CDR3 extends over 14 amino acids. CDR3 loop: CASSPSGVSYEQYF. For the CDR3, the DNA is TGTGCCAGCTCACCTAGCGGTGTATCCTACGAGCAGTACTTC.

This clonotype was seen ten or more times. The chain couples TRBV5-1 to TRBJ2-1, with 7 bases lining up with TRBD2. The germline gives CDR1 SGHRS, CDR2 YFSETQ. The CDR3 is 16 residues long. J gave up 0 bases and V 4 bases, and 7 bases lay outside the gene matches. The CDR3 here is CASSATSFYSYNEQFF. In DNA, the CDR3 is TGCGCCAGCAGCGCGACTAGCTTCTACTCCTACAATGAGCAGTTCTTC. Based on the CDR3 plus reference TRBV5-1 and TRBJ2-1, the full variable domain is KAGVTQTPRYLIKTRGQQVTLSCSPISGHRSVSWYQQTPGQGLQFLFEYFSETQRNKGNFPGRFSGRQFSNSRSEMNVSTLELGDSALYLCASSATSFYSYNEQFFGPGTRLTVL.

This clonotype showed up just a few times. The chain recombines TRBV2 with TRBJ2-4, with 8 bases matching TRBD2. Germline-derived CDR1 and CDR2 are SNHLY and FYNNEI. The CDR3 consists of 17 residues. V was clipped by 8 bases and J by 8 bases; unmatched bases: 20. Written as DNA, the CDR3 is TGTGCCAGCTCACTCCTAAGCACACCCGGGACTAGTGACATTCAGTACTTC. This gives the protein CASSLLSTPGTSDIQYF.

The V and J genes are TRBV24-1 and TRBJ2-3; D not certain. Deletions cut 8 bases from V and 0 bases from J, with 8 bases between. CDR1 and CDR2 (germline): KGHDR, SFDVKD. The CDR3 contains 13 residues. The CDR3 protein is CATTDGSTDTQYF. In DNA, the CDR3 is TGTGCCACCACAGACGGGAGCACAGATACGCAGTATTTT.

This clonotype was seen a few times. The chain uses TRBV3-1 and TRBJ2-1; 9 nucleotides line up with TRBD2. V lost 2 bases and J lost 9; bases outside the gene matches: 5. The CDR3 loop spans 14 amino acids. Germline CDR1 reads LGHDT; CDR2 reads YNNKEL (reference sequence). Here the CDR3 reads CASSQLAGVGEQFF. CDR3 coding DNA: TGTGCCAGCAGCCAATTAGCGGGAGTCGGTGAGCAGTTCTTC.

The chain recombines TRBV12-3 or TRBV12-4 with TRBJ2-1, with D unresolved. This CDR3 region has 16 residues. V shed 0 bases and J shed 0 bases, with 9 bases lying between them. The chain's CDR3 is CASSLAPNSSYNEQFF. CDR3 nucleotide sequence: TGTGCCAGCAGTTTAGCGCCTAACAGCTCCTACAATGAGCAGTTCTTC.

V is TRBV7-2 and J is TRBJ2-7; D is undetermined. The V end lost 5 bases, the J end lost 0 bases, and 11 bases lay between the germline ends. This CDR3 spans 14 amino acids. Germline V CDR1 and CDR2: SGHTA, FQGNSA. The CDR3 DNA follows: TGTGCCAGCAGCCCCTGGGCGGTCTCCTACGAGCAGTACTTC. Protein: CASSPWAVSYEQYF.

This clonotype was found a few times. The chain couples TRBV9 to TRBJ1-2; maybe TRBD1 (6 bases). V shed 0 bases and J shed 8 bases, with 14 bases lying between them. CDR3 length: 14 residues. Per germline, CDR1 SGDLS and CDR2 YYNGEE. As DNA, the CDR3 is TGTGCCAGCAGCGTAGGTACAGGGTACATGGGCTACACCTTC. Translating it yields CASSVGTGYMGYTF.

This clonotype was seen more than once but under ten times. This sequence joins TRBV6-1 and TRBJ1-1; TRBD1 is a possible D gene (5 bases). The length of the CDR3 is 16 residues. V lost 0 bases, J lost 2 bases, and 13 bases lay in between. Germline V gene sequence: CDR1 MNHNS, CDR2 SASEGT. The CDR3, as DNA: TGTGCCAGCAGTGAAGCGCCCCAAGGGGCCAACACTGAAGCTTTCTTT. This codes for CASSEAPQGANTEAFF.

This clonotype was counted ten times or more. The chain joins TRBV2 to TRBJ1-2; no definite D call. The CDR3 covers 14 residues. The germline V gene has CDR1 SNHLY and CDR2 FYNNEI. Trimming cost V 3 bases and J 2 bases, with 10 bases left between them. The CDR3 region has the DNA TGTGCCAGCAGTGACCGGACGGAGAACTATGGCTACACCTTC. Translation: CASSDRTENYGYTF.

This clonotype was counted only a few times. This rearrangement joins TRBV19 to TRBJ2-2, with 7 bases aligning to TRBD2. V shed 7 bases, J shed 2 bases, and the junction held 10 bases outside the gene matches. Germline V lookup: CDR1 LNHDA, CDR2 SQIVND (reference sequence). The CDR3 is 16 amino acids. The CDR3 is CASTPPPGLNTGELFF. CDR3 DNA sequence: TGTGCCAGTACTCCTCCGCCGGGACTAAACACCGGGGAGCTGTTTTTT.

The table lists this clonotype with a few counts. This rearrangement joins TRBV19 to TRBJ2-1, with D perhaps assigned TRBD1 or TRBD2 (5 bases each). The V end was cut by 8 bases, the J end by 10 bases, with 21 bases between. The germline V gene has CDR1 LNHDA and CDR2 SQIVND (reference sequence). CDR3 size: 14 residues. CDR3 DNA: TGTGCCAGTTCCAGGGAAAATAGTCGGGGCGAGCAGTTCTTC. Translated, it gives CASSRENSRGEQFF.

This clonotype was recorded at least ten times. V and J are TRBV7-9 and TRBJ2-7; 11 bases map to TRBD2. The CDR3 loop spans 14 amino acids. In germline, CDR1 is SEHNR, CDR2 FQNEAQ (reference sequence). The V and J ends lost 3 bases and 3 bases, in that order; junction bases with no gene match: 1. Written as DNA, the CDR3 is TGTGCCAGCAGCTTTAGCGGGGGGGACTACGAGCAGTACTTC. It encodes CASSFSGGDYEQYF.

This clonotype was detected ten times or more. The chain employs TRBV7-8 and TRBJ2-7; D perhaps matches TRBD1 (6 bases). Germline V gene data show CDR1 as SGHVS and CDR2 as FQNEAQ. The V end lost 3 bases, the J end lost 4 bases, and 10 bases lay between the germline ends. The CDR3 is 13 residues long. The CDR3 coding sequence is TGTGCCAGCAGCTTCCAGGGGTGGTACGAGCAGTACTTC. Protein product: CASSFQGWYEQYF.

The sample holds many counts of this clonotype. The chain combines TRBV20-1 with TRBJ2-3, with D hard to call. V dropped 1 base and J dropped 1 base, with 9 bases sitting between them. CDR3 length: 14 residues. In germline, CDR1 is DFQATT, CDR2 SNEGSKA (reference sequence). CDR3 region: CSARVPRRTDTQYF. As DNA, the CDR3 is TGCAGTGCTAGAGTGCCCCGGCGCACAGATACGCAGTATTTT.

This clonotype was picked up many times. The gene calls are TRBV6-1 and TRBJ1-5, with 11 bases identical to TRBD1. The CDR3 contains 16 residues. V dropped 4 bases and J dropped 6; count of bases not matched to a gene: 8. Germline lookup yields CDR1 MNHNS and CDR2 SASEGT. DNA for the CDR3: TGTGCCAGCAGTGGATCCGGGACAGGGGGTAGTCAGCCCCAGCATTTT. Encoded protein: CASSGSGTGGSQPQHF.

This clonotype was seen many times. The chain links TRBV7-9 to TRBJ2-1, with D unresolved. CDR1 and CDR2 (germline): SEHNR, FQNEAQ (reference sequence). The CDR3 totals 15 residues. With 6 bases removed from V and 4 bases from J, the gap between germline ends came to 16 bases. The CDR3 loop reads CASRIDGGRYNEQFF. CDR3 DNA sequence: TGTGCCAGCAGGATAGACGGTGGCAGGTACAATGAGCAGTTCTTC.

With respect to this clonotype: A read error may explain this, as a much larger clone is one base away. The chain is built from TRBV30 and TRBJ2-2; 7 bases agree with TRBD1. CDR3 length equals 16 residues. The ends lost 2 bases at V and 6 bases at J; junction bases unmatched: 12. Germline V gene lookup returns CDR1 GTSNPN and CDR2 SVGIG (reference sequence). In DNA, the CDR3 is TGTGCCTGGAGTCGAAAGGCAGGGGGATTTTCCGGGGAGCTGTTTTTT. This translates into CAWSRKAGGFSGELFF.